The rows below give T cell receptor beta chains drawn from one sample of a study of long-term antiretroviral therapy in people with HIV. Data came from immunoSEQ multiplex PCR; TCRdb stores just in-frame clones and leaves some out. The data show approximately 23,000 clones, more than 80% seen once. This material consisted of unsorted PBMCs, taken about 5.7 years after starting antiretroviral therapy. These TCRs come from a man aged 25-40 years with HIV. Each CDR3 is given with its conserved first and last residue. D genes are given only for firm matches. Clone size is not always given. Where it is, it says once, few, many or a class for expanded clones.

V gene	D gene	clone size	J gene	CDR3 DNA	CDR3 protein
TRBV5-5	NA	few	TRBJ1-1	TGTGCCAGCAGCTTGGCTGTCGACACTGAAGCTTTCTTT	CASSLAVDTEAFF
TRBV19	TRBD2	NA	TRBJ2-1	TGTGCCAGTAAGGGGGGGCTAGCGGGTTACTCCTACAATGAGCAGTTCTTC	CASKGGLAGYSYNEQFF
TRBV5-1	NA	few	TRBJ2-7	TGCGCCAGCAGCCCGGCGGTGGGATACGAGCAGTACTTC	CASSPAVGYEQYF
TRBV30	TRBD1	NA	TRBJ2-3	TGTGCCTGTATAGCGACAGGGGGGAGGTCAGATACGCAGTATTTT	CACIATGGRSDTQYF
TRBV28	NA	NA	TRBJ1-3	TGTGCCAGCAGTTTATTCGGGGCTGGAAACACCATATATTTT	CASSLFGAGNTIYF
TRBV9	NA	NA	TRBJ2-1	TGTGCCAGCAGTCTGGGGCAGGGAGTCTATGAGCAGTTCTTC	CASSLGQGVYEQFF
TRBV27	NA	NA	TRBJ1-2	TGTGCCAGCAGTCCGTCTTACAGCGGAATCTATGGCTACACCTTC	CASSPSYSGIYGYTF
TRBV12-1	NA	NA	TRBJ2-7	TGTGCCAGCAGCCCGATGAGAGCCTACGAGCAGTACTTC	CASSPMRAYEQYF
TRBV5-4	NA	NA	TRBJ2-2	TGTGCCAGCAGCACCCCGCGGGAGCTGTTTTTT	CASSTPRELFF
TRBV19	NA	NA	TRBJ2-7	TGTGCCAGTAGCAGGGACGTAAATCCCTACGAGCAGTACTTC	CASSRDVNPYEQYF
TRBV11-3	TRBD2	NA	TRBJ2-1	TGTGCCAGCAGCTTAGGACTAGCGGGAGGAATCAATGAGCAGTTCTTC	CASSLGLAGGINEQFF
TRBV4-2	NA	NA	TRBJ2-1	TGTGCCAGCAGCCAACGGCTCAGGGATCTGTCCTACAATGAGCAGTTCTTC	CASSQRLRDLSYNEQFF
TRBV7-6	NA	NA	TRBJ2-3	TGTGCCAGCAGTCCAACTGAAGGGGATACGCAGTATTTT	CASSPTEGDTQYF
TRBV19	TRBD1	once	TRBJ2-6	TGTGCCAGTAGTGCGGGACAGGCGAACTCTGGGGCCAACGTCCTGACTTTC	CASSAGQANSGANVLTF
TRBV18	TRBD2	NA	TRBJ2-3	TGTGCCAGCTCATCGACTAGCGGGGAAGATACGCAGTATTTT	CASSSTSGEDTQYF
TRBV28	NA	NA	TRBJ2-7	TGTGCCACCTTCAACAGGCCGAACTACGAGCAGTACTTC	CATFNRPNYEQYF
TRBV5-8	NA	NA	TRBJ1-5	TGTGCCAGCAGCGGCGAGTGGAGGTATAGCAATCAGCCCCAGCATTTT	CASSGEWRYSNQPQHF
TRBV7-9	TRBD1	NA	TRBJ1-4	TGTGCCAGCAGCTTAAGGGGGCTGGGGCAGCCTAATGAAAAACTGTTTTTT	CASSLRGLGQPNEKLFF
TRBV5-4	NA	NA	TRBJ2-2	TGTGCCAGCAGATCGGGGAGGACAGGGAACACCGGGGAGCTGTTTTTT	CASRSGRTGNTGELFF
TRBV27	TRBD1	once	TRBJ2-2	TGTGCCAGCCGGAGACAGGGGCTTAGGAACACCGGGGAGCTGTTTTTT	CASRRQGLRNTGELFF